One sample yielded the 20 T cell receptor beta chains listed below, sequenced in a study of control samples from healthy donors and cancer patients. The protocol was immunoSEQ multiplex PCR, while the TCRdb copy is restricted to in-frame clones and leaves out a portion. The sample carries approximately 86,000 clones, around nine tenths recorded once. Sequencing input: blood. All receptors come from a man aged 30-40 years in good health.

CDR3: CASSPRLHPLAEAYEQYF. Written as DNA, the CDR3 is TGTGCCAGCAGCCCACGGCTCCATCCTCTAGCGGAGGCCTACGAGCAGTACTTC. V and J are TRBV5-4 and TRBJ2-7, with TRBD2 matching over 7 bases. Germline CDR1 and CDR2: SGHNT and YYREEE (reference sequence). This CDR3 region has 18 residues. The ends lost 4 bases at V and 2 bases at J; junction bases unmatched: 18.

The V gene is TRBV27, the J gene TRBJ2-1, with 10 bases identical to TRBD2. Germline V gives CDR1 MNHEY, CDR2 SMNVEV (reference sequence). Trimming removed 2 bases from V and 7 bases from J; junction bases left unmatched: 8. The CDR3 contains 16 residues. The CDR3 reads CASSLVSGGARNEQFF. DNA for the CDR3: TGTGCCAGCAGTTTAGTGAGCGGGGGGGCCCGGAATGAGCAGTTCTTC.

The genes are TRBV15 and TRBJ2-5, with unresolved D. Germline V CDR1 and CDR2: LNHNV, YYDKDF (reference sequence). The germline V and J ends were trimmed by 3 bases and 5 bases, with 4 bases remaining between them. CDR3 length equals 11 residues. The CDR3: CATSRVETQYF. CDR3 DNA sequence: TGTGCCACCAGCAGGGTCGAGACCCAGTACTTC.

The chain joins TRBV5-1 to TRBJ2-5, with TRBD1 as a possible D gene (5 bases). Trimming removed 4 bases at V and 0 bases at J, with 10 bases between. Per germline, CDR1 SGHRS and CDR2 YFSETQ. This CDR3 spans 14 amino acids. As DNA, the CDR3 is TGCGCCAGCAGCCATTCCAGGGACCAAGAGACCCAGTACTTC. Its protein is CASSHSRDQETQYF. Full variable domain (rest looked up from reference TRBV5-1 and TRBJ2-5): KAGVTQTPRYLIKTRGQQVTLSCSPISGHRSVSWYQQTPGQGLQFLFEYFSETQRNKGNFPGRFSGRQFSNSRSEMNVSTLELGDSALYLCASSHSRDQETQYFGPGTRLLVL.

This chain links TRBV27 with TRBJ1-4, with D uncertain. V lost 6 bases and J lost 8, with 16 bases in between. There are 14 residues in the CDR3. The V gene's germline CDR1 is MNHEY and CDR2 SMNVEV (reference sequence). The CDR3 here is CASRRGGEGEKLFF. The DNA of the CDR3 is TGTGCCAGCAGAAGAGGTGGGGAAGGAGAAAAACTGTTTTTT.

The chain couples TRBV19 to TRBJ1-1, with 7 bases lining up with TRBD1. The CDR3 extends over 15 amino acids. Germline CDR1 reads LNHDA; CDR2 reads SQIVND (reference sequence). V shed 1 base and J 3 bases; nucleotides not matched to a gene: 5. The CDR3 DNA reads TGTGCCAGTAGTATAGTGGGACAGCTACACACTGAAGCTTTCTTT. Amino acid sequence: CASSIVGQLHTEAFF.

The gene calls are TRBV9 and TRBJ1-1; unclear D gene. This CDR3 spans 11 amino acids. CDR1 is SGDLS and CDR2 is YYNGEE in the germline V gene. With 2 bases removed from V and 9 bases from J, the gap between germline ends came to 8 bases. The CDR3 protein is CASSVQTKAFF. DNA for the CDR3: TGTGCCAGCAGCGTGCAGACAAAAGCTTTCTTT.

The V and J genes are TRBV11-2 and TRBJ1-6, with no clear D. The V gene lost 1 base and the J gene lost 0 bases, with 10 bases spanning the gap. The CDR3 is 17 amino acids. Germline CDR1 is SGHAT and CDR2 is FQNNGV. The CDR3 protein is CASSLVGVGSYNSPLHF. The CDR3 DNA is TGTGCCAGCAGCTTAGTTGGGGTGGGCTCCTATAATTCACCCCTCCACTTT.

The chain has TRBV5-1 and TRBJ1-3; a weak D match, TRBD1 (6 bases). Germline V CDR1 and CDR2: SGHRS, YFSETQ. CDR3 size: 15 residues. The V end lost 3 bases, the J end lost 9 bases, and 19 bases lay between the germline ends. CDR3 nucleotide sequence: TGCGCCAGCAGCTCAGACACAGGGTCATCTGCCACCATATATTTT. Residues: CASSSDTGSSATIYF.

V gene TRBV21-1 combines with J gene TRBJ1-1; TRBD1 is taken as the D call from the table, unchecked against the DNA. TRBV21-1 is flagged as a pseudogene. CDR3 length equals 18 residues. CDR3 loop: CASKEDQIEKGMNTEAFF. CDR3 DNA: TGTGCCAGCAAAGAAGATCAGATTGAAAAGGGGATGAACACTGAAGCTTTCTTT.

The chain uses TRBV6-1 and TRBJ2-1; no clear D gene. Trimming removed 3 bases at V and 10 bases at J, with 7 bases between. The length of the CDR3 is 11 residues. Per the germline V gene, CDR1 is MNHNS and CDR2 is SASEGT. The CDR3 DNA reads TGTGCCAGCAGTGAGGGAAAAGAGCAGTTCTTC. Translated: CASSEGKEQFF.

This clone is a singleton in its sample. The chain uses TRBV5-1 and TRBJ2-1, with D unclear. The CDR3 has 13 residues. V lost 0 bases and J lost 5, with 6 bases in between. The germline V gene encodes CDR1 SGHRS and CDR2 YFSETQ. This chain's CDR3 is CASSLDFDNEQFF. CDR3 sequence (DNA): TGCGCCAGCAGCTTGGACTTTGACAATGAGCAGTTCTTC.

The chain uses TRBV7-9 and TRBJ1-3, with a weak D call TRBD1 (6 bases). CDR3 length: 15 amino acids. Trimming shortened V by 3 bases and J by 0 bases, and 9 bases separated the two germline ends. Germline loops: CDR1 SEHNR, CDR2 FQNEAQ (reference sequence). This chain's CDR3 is CASSLGQNSGNTIYF. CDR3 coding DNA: TGTGCCAGCAGCTTGGGACAAAACTCTGGAAACACCATATATTTT.

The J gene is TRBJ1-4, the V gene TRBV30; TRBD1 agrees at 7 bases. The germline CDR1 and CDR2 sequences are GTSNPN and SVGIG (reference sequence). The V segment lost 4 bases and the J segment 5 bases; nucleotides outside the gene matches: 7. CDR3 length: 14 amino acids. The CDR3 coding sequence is TGTGCCTGGACCCCCGGGGACAGAAATGAAAAACTGTTTTTT. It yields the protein CAWTPGDRNEKLFF. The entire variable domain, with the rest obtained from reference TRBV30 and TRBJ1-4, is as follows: SQTIHQWPATLVQPVGSPLSLECTVEGTSNPNLYWYRQAAGRGLQLLFYSVGIGQISSEVPQNLSASRPQDRQFILSSKKLLLSDSGFYLCAWTPGDRNEKLFFGSGTQLSVL.

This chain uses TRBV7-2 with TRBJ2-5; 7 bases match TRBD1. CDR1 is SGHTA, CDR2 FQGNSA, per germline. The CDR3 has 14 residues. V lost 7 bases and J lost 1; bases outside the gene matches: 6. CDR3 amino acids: CASTRPGGQETQYF. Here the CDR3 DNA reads TGTGCCAGCACCCGGCCAGGGGGCCAAGAGACCCAGTACTTC. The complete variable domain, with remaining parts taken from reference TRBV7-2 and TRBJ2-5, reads GAGVSQSPSNKVTEKGKDVELRCDPISGHTALYWYRQSLGQGLEFLIYFQGNSAPDKSGLPSDRFSAERTGGSVSTLTIQRTQQEDSAVYLCASTRPGGQETQYFGPGTRLLVL.

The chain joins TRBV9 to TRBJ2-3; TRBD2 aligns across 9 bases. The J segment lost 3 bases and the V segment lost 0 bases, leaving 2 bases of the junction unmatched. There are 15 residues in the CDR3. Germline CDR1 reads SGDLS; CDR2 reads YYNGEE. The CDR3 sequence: CASSVGSGGTDTQYF. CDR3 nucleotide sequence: TGTGCCAGCAGCGTAGGTAGCGGGGGTACAGATACGCAGTATTTT.

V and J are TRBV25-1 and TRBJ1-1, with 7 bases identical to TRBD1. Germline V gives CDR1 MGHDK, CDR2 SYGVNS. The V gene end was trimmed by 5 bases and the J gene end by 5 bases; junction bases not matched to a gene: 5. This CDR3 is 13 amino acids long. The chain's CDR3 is CASSWYRGTEAFF. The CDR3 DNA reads TGTGCCAGCAGTTGGTACAGGGGAACTGAAGCTTTCTTT.

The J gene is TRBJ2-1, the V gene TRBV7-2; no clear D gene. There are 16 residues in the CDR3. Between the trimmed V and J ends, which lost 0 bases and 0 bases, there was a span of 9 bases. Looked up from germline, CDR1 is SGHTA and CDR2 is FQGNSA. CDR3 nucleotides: TGTGCCAGCAGCTTAGCCGGGTTTCCCTCCTACAATGAGCAGTTCTTC. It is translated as CASSLAGFPSYNEQFF.

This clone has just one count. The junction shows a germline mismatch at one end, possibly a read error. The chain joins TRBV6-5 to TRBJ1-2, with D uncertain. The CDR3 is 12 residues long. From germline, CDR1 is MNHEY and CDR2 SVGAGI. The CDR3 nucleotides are TGTGCCAGCAGTTACTCGGGCGGAGTGGGGTTCTTC. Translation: CASSYSGGVGFF.

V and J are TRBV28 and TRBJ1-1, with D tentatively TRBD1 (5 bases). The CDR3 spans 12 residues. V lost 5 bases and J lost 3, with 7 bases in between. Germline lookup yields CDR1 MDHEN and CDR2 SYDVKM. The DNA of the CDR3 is TGTGCCAGCAGTGTGGGGGACACTGAAGCTTTCTTT. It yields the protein CASSVGDTEAFF.